Each of the 8 T cell receptor beta chains below was sequenced from the same sample in a study of cytomegalovirus exposure and HLA in healthy donors. In the PCR, 60 Vbeta and 13 Jbeta primers were used. Assay: immunoSEQ multiplex PCR; the TCRdb copy retains only in-frame clones and omits some. The top ten hold under 6.5% of the sample, which has about 160,000 clones, around 83% seen once. The sequencing sample was made of PBMCs. These receptors came from a man aged 50-59 years in good health and CMV-seropositive.

The chain couples TRBV5-8 to TRBJ2-1, with 10 bases that match TRBD2. Germline-derived CDR1 and CDR2 are SGHTS and YDEGEE. V shed 5 bases and J 6 bases; nucleotides not matched to a gene: 11. This CDR3 has 16 amino acids. The CDR3 DNA follows: TGTGCCAGCAGATCTAACGGGGCTAGCGGGGGCAATGAGCAGTTCTTC. Translation: CASRSNGASGGNEQFF. The entire variable domain, with the rest obtained from reference TRBV5-8 and TRBJ2-1, is as follows: EAGVTQSPTHLIKTRGQQATLRCSPISGHTSVYWYQQALGLGLQFLLWYDEGEERNRGNFPPRFSGRQFPNYSSELNVNALELEDSALYLCASRSNGASGGNEQFFGPGTRLTVL.

This clone occurred a few times. The V and J genes are TRBV7-9 and TRBJ1-3, with D perhaps TRBD1 (5 bases). Per germline, CDR1 SEHNR and CDR2 FQNEAQ (reference sequence). The CDR3 has 13 amino acids. V lost 1 base and J lost 6, with 7 bases in between. CDR3 DNA sequence: TGTGCCAGCAGCTTAGGACAGCTAAACACCATATATTTT. Translating gives CASSLGQLNTIYF.

The rearrangement joins TRBV30 to TRBJ1-3; a possible D gene is TRBD1 (5 bases). Looked up from germline, CDR1 is GTSNPN and CDR2 is SVGIG (reference sequence). The CDR3 is made up of 13 amino acids. Trimming shortened V by 8 bases and J by 0 bases, and 11 bases separated the two germline ends. This chain's CDR3 is CATGHNSGNTIYF. DNA for the CDR3: TGTGCCACAGGCCATAACTCTGGAAACACCATATATTTT.

V gene TRBV6-1 combines with J gene TRBJ2-7; TRBD2 agrees at 7 bases. The V and J ends lost 4 bases and 3 bases, in that order; junction bases with no gene match: 3. CDR3 length: 13 residues. The germline gives CDR1 MNHNS, CDR2 SASEGT. CDR3 sequence reads: CASSASGIYEQYV. The CDR3 DNA reads as TGTGCCAGCAGTGCTAGCGGTATCTACGAGCAGTACGTC.

This clone appeared a few times. This chain uses TRBV2 with TRBJ2-7; TRBD1 is a possible D gene (6 bases). The germline V gene encodes CDR1 SNHLY and CDR2 FYNNEI. Deletions cut 6 bases from V and 4 bases from J, with 13 bases between. The CDR3 runs 13 residues. This CDR3 reads CASRVGGWYEQYF. As DNA, the CDR3 is TGTGCCAGCAGAGTAGGGGGATGGTACGAGCAGTACTTC.

The CDR3 reads CASSQDRGDGYTF. CDR3 sequence (DNA): TGTGCCAGCTCTCAAGACAGGGGTGATGGCTACACCTTC. The chain carries TRBV18 and TRBJ1-2; TRBD1 agrees at 8 bases. Germline CDR1 and CDR2: KGHSH and LQKENI. The CDR3 has 13 residues. Germline trimming cut 6 bases from V and 6 bases from J; bases unmatched to any gene: 6. Full variable domain (remainder filled in from reference TRBV18 and TRBJ1-2): NAGVMQNPRHLVRRRGQEARLRCSPMKGHSHVYWYRQLPEEGLKFMVYLQKENIIDESGMPKERFSAEFPKEGPSILRIQQVVRGDSAAYFCASSQDRGDGYTFGSGTRLTVV.

This sequence joins TRBV7-2 and TRBJ2-1; tentative D call: TRBD1 (6 bases). Trimming left V 4 bases short and J 6 bases short, with 10 bases between. CDR1 and CDR2 from the germline V gene are SGHTA and FQGNSA. The CDR3 sequence is 13 residues long. The CDR3, as DNA: TGTGCCAGCAGCTCCGGACAGTTCAATGAGCAGTTCTTC. Its protein is CASSSGQFNEQFF.

The chain couples TRBV5-1 to TRBJ2-7, with TRBD1 matching 9 bases. The V and J ends lost 7 bases and 5 bases, in that order; junction bases with no gene match: 7. Germline assignment: CDR1 SGHRS and CDR2 YFSETQ. The CDR3 has 13 amino acids. CDR3 sequence reads: CASGTGGRNEQYF. The CDR3 nucleotides are TGCGCCAGCGGAACAGGGGGCAGGAACGAGCAGTACTTC.